The rows below give T cell receptor beta chains drawn from one sample of a study of T cells in Graves' hyperthyroidism and ophthalmopathy. TCRdb fed the multiplex PCR reads into MiXCR, producing one record per CDR3 protein. The sample lists around 440,000 distinct CDR3 sequences; 15% to 18% were seen once. Source material: blood. The receptors were sampled from a woman aged 18-29 years with Graves' hyperthyroidism. The CDR3 runs from the conserved cysteine through the conserved F or W. Clone sizes are given selectively: once, few, many, or a class where the clone is expanded.

cdr3_length	clone_size	v_call	j_call	cdr3_aa
17	.	TRBV7-9	TRBJ2-1	CASSQEIASGRAREQFF
13	few	TRBV25-1	TRBJ1-4	CASSSDRFEKLFF
14	many	TRBV24-1	TRBJ2-3	CATSPYKSTDTQYF
19	few	TRBV10-3	TRBJ2-4	CAISAGLAGPILAKNIQYF
13	many	TRBV2	TRBJ2-3	CASGIESTDTQYF
13	.	TRBV29-1	TRBJ1-1	CSSQTGPNTEAFF
15	few	TRBV6-5	TRBJ2-4	CASSYRPGTQNIQYF
16	.	TRBV24-1	TRBJ2-1	CATSDLPSGPNNEQFF
13	.	TRBV6-5	TRBJ2-5	CASSYSTSRSQYF
16	.	TRBV3-1	TRBJ2-7	CASSQETQTVNYEQYF
13	few	TRBV29-1	TRBJ1-1	CSAPLGMDTEAFF
12	.	TRBV20-1	TRBJ1-1	CSAKQGMAEAFF
14	many	TRBV12-3/TRBV12-4	TRBJ2-1	CASSPGVSYNEQFF
12	.	TRBV7-9	TRBJ2-7	CASQQGSYEQYF